Given below is one TCR beta chain in context. No antigen is known for it. PCR was run on genomic DNA. Multiplex PCR with 30 forward and 13 reverse primers amplified the TCR beta CDR3. TCRdb ran MiXCR on the multiplex PCR reads and lists one entry per CDR3 protein. In the table there are under 300,000 distinct CDR3 sequences, roughly 50% of which are singletons. This entry comes from a study of type 1 and type 2 diabetes patients. On the study more broadly: T cells were magnetically sorted from PBMCs as CD4+ or CD8+ subsets. Sequencing for the whole study yielded under 20 million paired-end reads. Study results and caveats: Groups were not age- or gender-matched, which may bias interpretation.

CDR3 length: 15 amino acids. Per the germline V gene, CDR1 is SGHTA and CDR2 is FQGNSA. Trimming shortened V by 4 bases and J by 0 bases, and 12 bases separated the two germline ends. The chain carries TRBV7-2 and TRBJ2-5, with D unclear. The sequence was collected from a man between 18 and 29 years old with type 2 diabetes. Sequencing used peripheral blood mononuclear cells (PBMCs). The CDR3 spells CASSSRGSNQETQYF. Here the CDR3 DNA reads TGTGCCAGCAGCTCCCGCGGCAGTAACCAAGAGACCCAGTACTTC.